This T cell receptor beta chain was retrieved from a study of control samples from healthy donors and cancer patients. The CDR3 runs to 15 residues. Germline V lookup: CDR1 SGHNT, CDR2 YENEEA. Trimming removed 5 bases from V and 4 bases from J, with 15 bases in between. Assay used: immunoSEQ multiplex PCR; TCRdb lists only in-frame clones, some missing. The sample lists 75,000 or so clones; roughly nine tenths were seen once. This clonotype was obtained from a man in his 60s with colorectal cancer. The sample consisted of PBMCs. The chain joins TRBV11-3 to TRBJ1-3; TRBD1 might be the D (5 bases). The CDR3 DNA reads TGTGCCAGCAGCCTTCAGGGTGCTTGGGGAAACACCATATATTTT. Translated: CASSLQGAWGNTIYF.